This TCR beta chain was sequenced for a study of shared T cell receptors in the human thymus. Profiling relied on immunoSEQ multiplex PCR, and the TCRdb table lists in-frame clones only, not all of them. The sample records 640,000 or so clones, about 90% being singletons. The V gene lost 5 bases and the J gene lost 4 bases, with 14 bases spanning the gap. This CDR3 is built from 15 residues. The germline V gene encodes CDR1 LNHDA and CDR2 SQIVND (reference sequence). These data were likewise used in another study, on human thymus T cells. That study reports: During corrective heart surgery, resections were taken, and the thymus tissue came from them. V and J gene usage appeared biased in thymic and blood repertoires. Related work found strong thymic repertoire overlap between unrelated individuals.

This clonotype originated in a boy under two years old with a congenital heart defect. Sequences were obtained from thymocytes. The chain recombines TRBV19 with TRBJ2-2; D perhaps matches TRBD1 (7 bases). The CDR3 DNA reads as TGTGCCAGTAGTGGAGGGACAGATACCACCGGGGAGCTGTTTTTT. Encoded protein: CASSGGTDTTGELFF. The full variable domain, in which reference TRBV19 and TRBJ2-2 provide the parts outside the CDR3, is DGGITQSPKYLFRKEGQNVTLSCEQNLNHDAMYWYRQDPGQGLRLIYYSQIVNDFQKGDIAEGYSVSREKKESFPLTVTSAQKNPTAFYLCASSGGTDTTGELFFGEGSRLTVL.